This T cell receptor (beta chain) is from a study of blood T cell repertoires in COVID-19. The overall study: The samples span acute and convalescent COVID-19 from the United States, Italy and Spain. Sources were T cells, B-cell-depleted T cells, or PBMCs; the material itself was cDNA or gDNA.

How the authors handled the data: Scientists estimated how many nucleated cells there were by amplifying reference gene primers. Assay: immunoSEQ multiplex PCR; the TCRdb copy retains only in-frame clones and omits some. The V and J calls and clone size are taken from that table; D and trimming were inferred from the DNA. Of about 260,000 clones detected, approximately 90% appear once; the ten largest clones hold approximately 3.7%. The germline V gene encodes CDR1 MNHEY and CDR2 SVGEGT. Trimming left V 0 bases short and J 0 bases short, with 5 bases between. There are 14 residues in the CDR3. Sample: peripheral blood. This TCR was sampled from a man aged 55 to 70 who had recovered from COVID-19. This rearrangement joins TRBV6-2 or TRBV6-3 to TRBJ1-1, with no clear D. CDR3: CASSYSTLNTEAFF. In nucleotides, the CDR3 is TGTGCCAGCAGTTACTCCACACTGAACACTGAAGCTTTCTTT.